Sequencing of this T cell receptor beta chain was carried out in a study of blood T cell repertoires in COVID-19. The overall study: The United States, Italy and Spain were the sources of the acute and convalescent COVID-19 samples. From T cells, B-cell-depleted T cells, or PBMCs came the material, which was cDNA or gDNA.

Per the authors' pipeline: Reference gene primer amplification yielded estimated nucleated cell counts. The data were produced by immunoSEQ multiplex PCR, yet TCRdb's version contains in-frame clones alone and is incomplete. Clone size and V and J calls were adopted from that table, with D and trimming inferred from the DNA. The table records some 100,000 clones, about 88% of them present only once. The germline V gene encodes CDR1 MNHEY and CDR2 SVGAGI. The CDR3 loop spans 13 amino acids. The V end was cut by 4 bases, the J end by 3 bases, with 6 bases between. The genes are TRBV6-5 and TRBJ1-4; D call uncertain. Sequencing was carried out using peripheral blood. This receptor was obtained from a woman of 80 years or more with active COVID-19. CDR3 residues: CASSFRPNEKLFF. CDR3 sequence (DNA): TGTGCCAGCAGTTTCAGGCCTAATGAAAAACTGTTTTTT.